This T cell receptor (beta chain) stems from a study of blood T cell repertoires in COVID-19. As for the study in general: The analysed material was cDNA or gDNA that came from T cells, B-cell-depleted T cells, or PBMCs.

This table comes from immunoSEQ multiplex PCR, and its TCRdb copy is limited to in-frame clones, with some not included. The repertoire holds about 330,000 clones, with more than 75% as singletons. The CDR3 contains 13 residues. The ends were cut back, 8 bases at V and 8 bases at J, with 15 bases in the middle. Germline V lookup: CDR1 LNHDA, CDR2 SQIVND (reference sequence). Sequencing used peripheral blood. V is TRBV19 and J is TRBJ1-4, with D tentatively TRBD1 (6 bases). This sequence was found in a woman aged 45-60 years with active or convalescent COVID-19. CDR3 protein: CASWDTVSEKLFF. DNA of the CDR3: TGTGCCAGTTGGGACACTGTTAGCGAAAAACTGTTTTTT.